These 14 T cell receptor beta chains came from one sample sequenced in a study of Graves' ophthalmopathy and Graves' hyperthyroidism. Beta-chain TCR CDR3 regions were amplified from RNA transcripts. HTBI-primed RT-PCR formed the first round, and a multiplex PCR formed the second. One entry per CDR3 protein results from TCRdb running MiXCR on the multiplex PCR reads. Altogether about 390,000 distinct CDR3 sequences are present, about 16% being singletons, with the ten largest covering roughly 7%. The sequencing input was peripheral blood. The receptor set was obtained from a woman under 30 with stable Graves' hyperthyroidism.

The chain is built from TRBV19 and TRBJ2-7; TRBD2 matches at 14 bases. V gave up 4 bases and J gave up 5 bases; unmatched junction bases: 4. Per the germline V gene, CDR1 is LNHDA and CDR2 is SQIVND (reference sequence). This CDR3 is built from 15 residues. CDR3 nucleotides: TGTGCCAGTAGTACCCCGGGACTAGCGGGGGACGAGCAGTACTTC. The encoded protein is CASSTPGLAGDEQYF.

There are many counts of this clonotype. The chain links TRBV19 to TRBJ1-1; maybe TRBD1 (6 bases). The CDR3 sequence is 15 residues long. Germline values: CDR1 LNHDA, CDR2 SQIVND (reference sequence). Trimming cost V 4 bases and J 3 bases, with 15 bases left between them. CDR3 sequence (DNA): TGTGCCAGTAGTAAAGGGGGGGGAAGGGACACTGAAGCTTTCTTT. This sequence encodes CASSKGGGRDTEAFF.

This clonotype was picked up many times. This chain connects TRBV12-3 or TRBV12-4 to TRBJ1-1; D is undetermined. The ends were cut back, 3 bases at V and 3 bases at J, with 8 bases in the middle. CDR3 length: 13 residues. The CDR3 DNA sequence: TGTGCCAGCAGTTTTGACGGGTACACTGAAGCTTTCTTT. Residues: CASSFDGYTEAFF.

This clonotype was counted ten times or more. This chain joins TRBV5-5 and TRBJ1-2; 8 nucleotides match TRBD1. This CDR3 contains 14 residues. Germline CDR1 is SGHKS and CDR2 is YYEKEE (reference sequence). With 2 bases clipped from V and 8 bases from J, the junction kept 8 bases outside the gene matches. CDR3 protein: CASSFGTGVEGYTF. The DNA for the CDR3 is TGTGCCAGCAGCTTTGGGACAGGCGTTGAAGGCTACACCTTC.

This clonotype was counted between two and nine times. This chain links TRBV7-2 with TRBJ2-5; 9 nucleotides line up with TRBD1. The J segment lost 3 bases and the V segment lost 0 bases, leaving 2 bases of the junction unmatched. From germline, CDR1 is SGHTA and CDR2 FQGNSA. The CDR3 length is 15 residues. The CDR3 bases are TGTGCCAGCAGCTTAGCCGGGACAGGGAAAGAGACCCAGTACTTC. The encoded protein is CASSLAGTGKETQYF.

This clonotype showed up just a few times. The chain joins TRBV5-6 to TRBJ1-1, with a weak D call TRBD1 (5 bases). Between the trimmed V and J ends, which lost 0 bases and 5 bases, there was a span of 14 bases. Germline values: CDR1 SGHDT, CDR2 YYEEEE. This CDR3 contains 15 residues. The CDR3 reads CASSLEVRGDTEAFF. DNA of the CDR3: TGTGCCAGCAGCTTGGAGGTGAGGGGCGATACTGAAGCTTTCTTT.

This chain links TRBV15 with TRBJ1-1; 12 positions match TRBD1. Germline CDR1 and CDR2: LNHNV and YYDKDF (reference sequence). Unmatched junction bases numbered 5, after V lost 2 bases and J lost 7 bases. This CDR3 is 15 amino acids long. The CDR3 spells CATSRRDRGPGEAFF. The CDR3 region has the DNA TGTGCCACCAGCAGACGGGACAGGGGGCCGGGTGAAGCTTTCTTT.

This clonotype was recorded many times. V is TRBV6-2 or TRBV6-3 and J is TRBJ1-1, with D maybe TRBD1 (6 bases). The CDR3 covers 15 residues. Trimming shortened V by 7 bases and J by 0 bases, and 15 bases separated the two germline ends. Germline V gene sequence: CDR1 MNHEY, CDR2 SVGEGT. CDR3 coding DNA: TGTGCCAGCATGGGGGCGGAGCCAATGAACACTGAAGCTTTCTTT. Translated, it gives CASMGAEPMNTEAFF.

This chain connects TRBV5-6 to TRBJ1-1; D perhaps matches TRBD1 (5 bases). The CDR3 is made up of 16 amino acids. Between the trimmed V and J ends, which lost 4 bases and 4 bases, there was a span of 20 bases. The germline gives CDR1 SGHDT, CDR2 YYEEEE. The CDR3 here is CASSRPGTLERTEAFF. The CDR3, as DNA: TGTGCCAGCAGCCGGCCCGGGACTCTGGAGCGCACTGAAGCTTTCTTT. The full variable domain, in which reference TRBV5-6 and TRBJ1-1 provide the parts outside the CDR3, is DAGVTQSPTHLIKTRGQQVTLRCSPKSGHDTVSWYQQALGQGPQFIFQYYEEEERQRGNFPDRFSGHQFPNYSSELNVNALLLGDSALYLCASSRPGTLERTEAFFGQGTRLTVV.

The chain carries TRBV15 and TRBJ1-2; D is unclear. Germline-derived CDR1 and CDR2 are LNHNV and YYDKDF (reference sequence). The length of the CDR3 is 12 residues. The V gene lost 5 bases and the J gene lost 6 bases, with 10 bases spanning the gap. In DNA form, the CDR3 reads TGTGCCACCAGCGAGTTCAGCCATGGCTACACCTTC. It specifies CATSEFSHGYTF.

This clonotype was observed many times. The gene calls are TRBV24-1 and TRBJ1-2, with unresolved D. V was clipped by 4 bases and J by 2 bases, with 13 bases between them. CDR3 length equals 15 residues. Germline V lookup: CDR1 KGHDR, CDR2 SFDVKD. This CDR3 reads CATSDGLRTNYGYTF. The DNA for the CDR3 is TGTGCCACCAGTGACGGACTACGAACAAACTATGGCTACACCTTC.

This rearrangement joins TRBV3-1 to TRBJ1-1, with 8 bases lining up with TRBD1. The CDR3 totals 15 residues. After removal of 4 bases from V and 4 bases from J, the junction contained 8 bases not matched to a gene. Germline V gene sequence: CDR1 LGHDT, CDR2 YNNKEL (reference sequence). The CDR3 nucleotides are TGTGCCAGCAGCCCGACCCTGGGACAGGCCACTGAAGCTTTCTTT. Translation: CASSPTLGQATEAFF.

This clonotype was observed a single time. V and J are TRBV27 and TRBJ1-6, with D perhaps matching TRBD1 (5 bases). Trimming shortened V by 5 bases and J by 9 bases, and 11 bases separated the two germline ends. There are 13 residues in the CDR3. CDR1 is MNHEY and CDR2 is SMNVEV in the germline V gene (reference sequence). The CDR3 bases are TGTGCCAGCAGTGGGGACGGTAGTTCACCCCTCCACTTT. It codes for CASSGDGSSPLHF.

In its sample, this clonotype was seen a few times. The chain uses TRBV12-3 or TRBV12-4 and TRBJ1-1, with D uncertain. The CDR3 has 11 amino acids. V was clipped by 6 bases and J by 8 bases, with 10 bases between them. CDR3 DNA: TGTGCCAGCAGCCGGACTCTGGAAGCTTTCTTT. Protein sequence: CASSRTLEAFF.